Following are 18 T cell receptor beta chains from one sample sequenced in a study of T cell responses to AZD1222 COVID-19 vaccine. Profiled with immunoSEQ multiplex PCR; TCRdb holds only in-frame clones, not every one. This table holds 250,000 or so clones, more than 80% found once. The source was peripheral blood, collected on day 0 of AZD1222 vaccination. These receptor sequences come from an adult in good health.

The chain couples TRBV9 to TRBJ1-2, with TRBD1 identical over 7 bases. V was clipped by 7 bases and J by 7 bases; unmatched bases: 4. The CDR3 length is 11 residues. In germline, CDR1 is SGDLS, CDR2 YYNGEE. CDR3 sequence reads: CASGGGLGYTF. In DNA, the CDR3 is TGTGCCAGCGGAGGGGGCCTTGGCTACACCTTC.

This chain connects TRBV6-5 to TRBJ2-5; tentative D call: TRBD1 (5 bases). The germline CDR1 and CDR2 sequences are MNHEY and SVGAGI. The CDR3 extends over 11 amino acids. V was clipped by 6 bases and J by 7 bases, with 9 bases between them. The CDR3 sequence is CASSPQGTQYF. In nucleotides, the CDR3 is TGTGCCAGCAGCCCGCAGGGGACCCAGTACTTC.

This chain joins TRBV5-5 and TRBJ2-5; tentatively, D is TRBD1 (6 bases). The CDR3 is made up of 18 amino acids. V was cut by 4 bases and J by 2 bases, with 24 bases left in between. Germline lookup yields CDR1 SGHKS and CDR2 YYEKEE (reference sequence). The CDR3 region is CASSLLYSGGPFQETQYF. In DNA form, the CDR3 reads TGTGCCAGCAGCCTGCTATACAGTGGGGGCCCCTTTCAAGAGACCCAGTACTTC.

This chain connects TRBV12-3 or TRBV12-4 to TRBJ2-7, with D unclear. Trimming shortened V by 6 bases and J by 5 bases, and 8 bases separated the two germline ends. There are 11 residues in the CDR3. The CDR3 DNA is TGTGCCAGCAGCGAGTTCAACGAGCAGTACTTC. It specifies CASSEFNEQYF.

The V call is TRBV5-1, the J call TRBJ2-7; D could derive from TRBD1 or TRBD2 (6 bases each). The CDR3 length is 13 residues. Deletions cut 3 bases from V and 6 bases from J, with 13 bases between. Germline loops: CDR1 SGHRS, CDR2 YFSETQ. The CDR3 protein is CASSSLRGAEQYF. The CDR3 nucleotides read TGCGCCAGCAGCTCGCTTAGGGGGGCCGAGCAGTACTTC.

CDR3 region: CASSLPSAREDYEQYF. The CDR3 coding sequence is TGTGCCAGCAGCTTGCCGTCAGCGCGGGAGGACTACGAGCAGTACTTC. This chain links TRBV5-4 with TRBJ2-7; 8 nucleotides match TRBD2. Trimming removed 1 base from V and 3 bases from J; junction bases left unmatched: 9. The V gene's germline CDR1 is SGHNT and CDR2 YYREEE (reference sequence). The CDR3 covers 16 residues.

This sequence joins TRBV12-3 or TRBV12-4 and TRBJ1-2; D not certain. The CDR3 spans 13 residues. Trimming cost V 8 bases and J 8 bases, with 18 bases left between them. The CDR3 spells CASSLGREGGYTF. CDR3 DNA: TGTGCCAGCTCCCTAGGTCGGGAGGGCGGCTACACCTTC.

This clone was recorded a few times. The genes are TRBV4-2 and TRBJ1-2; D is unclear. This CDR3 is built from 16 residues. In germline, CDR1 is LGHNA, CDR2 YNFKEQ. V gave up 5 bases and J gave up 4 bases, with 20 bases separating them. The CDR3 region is CASSRLVKGWTYGYTF. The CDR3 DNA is TGTGCCAGCAGCAGACTCGTCAAAGGTTGGACCTATGGCTACACCTTC.

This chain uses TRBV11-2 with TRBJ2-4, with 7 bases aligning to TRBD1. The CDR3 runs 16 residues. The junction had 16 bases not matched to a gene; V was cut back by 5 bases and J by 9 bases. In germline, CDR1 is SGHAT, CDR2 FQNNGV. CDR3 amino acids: CASSPLRTGVAGIQYF. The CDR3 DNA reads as TGTGCCAGCAGCCCCCTTAGGACAGGCGTTGCGGGCATTCAGTACTTC.

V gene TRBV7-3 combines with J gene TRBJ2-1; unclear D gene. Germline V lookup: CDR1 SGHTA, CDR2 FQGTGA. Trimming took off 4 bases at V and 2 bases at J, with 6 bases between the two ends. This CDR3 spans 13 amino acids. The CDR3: CASSSRPYNEQFF. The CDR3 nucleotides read TGTGCCAGCAGCTCTAGGCCCTACAATGAGCAGTTCTTC.

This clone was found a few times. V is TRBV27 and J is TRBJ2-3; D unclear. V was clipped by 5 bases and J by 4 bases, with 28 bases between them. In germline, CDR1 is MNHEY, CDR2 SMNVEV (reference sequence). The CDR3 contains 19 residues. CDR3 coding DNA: TGTGCCAGCAGTCCACGGATCCCCCTAGGTGGCAGCAAATCAGATACGCAGTATTTT. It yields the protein CASSPRIPLGGSKSDTQYF.

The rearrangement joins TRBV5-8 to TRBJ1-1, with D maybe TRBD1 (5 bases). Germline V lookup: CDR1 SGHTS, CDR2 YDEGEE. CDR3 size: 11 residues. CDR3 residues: CATLGAAEAFF. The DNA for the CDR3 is TGTGCTACCCTAGGGGCAGCTGAAGCTTTCTTT.

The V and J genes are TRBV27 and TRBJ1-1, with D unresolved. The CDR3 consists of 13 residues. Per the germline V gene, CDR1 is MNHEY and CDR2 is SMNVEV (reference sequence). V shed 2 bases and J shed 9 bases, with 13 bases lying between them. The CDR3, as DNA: TGTGCCAGCAGTTTACACAACGGGTTCCAAGCTTTCTTT. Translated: CASSLHNGFQAFF.

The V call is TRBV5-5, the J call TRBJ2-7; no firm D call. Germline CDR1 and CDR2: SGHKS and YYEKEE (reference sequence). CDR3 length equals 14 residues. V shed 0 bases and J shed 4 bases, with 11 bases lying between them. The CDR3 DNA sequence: TGTGCCAGCAGCTTGGACGAAAGCAGATACGAGCAGTACTTC. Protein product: CASSLDESRYEQYF.

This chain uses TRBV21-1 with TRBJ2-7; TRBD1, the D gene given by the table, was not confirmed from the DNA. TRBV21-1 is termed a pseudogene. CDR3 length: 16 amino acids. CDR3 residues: CASSKYRESSTYEQYF. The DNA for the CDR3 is TGTGCCAGCAGCAAATACAGGGAAAGCTCTACCTACGAGCAGTACTTC.

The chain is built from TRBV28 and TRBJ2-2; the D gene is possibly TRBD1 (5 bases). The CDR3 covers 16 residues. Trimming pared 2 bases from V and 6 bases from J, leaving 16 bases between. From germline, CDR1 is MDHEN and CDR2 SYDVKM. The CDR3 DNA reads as TGTGCCAGCAGTTTACCCCCTAAGTCGACAGCCGGGGAGCTGTTTTTT. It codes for CASSLPPKSTAGELFF.

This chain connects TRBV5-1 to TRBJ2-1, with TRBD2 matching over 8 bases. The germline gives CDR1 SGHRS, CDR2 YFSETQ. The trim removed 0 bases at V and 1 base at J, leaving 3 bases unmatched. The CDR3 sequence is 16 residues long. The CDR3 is CASSLGAGGSYNEQFF. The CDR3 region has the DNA TGCGCCAGCAGCTTGGGCGCGGGGGGTTCCTACAATGAGCAGTTCTTC.

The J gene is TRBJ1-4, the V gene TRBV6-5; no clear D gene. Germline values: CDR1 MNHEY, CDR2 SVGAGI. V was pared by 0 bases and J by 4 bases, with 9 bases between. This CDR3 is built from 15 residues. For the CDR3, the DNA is TGTGCCAGCAGTTACTCGCGCCGGGGTAATGAAAAACTGTTTTTT. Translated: CASSYSRRGNEKLFF.